The next 29 T cell receptor beta chains were all read from a single sample in a study of control samples from healthy donors and cancer patients. Measured with immunoSEQ multiplex PCR; TCRdb has only the in-frame clones, and not every one. This sample has roughly 40,000 clones; around nine tenths occur once, and the top ten carry approximately 3.9%. Sequencing was done on a sample of blood. Every receptor here comes from a woman in her forties or fifties in good health.

The rearrangement joins TRBV3-1 (or the pseudogene TRBV3-2) to TRBJ1-3, with 7 bases aligning to TRBD1. The CDR3 contains 17 residues. Looked up from germline, CDR1 is LGHDT and CDR2 is YNNKEL (reference sequence). V lost 1 base, J lost 0 bases, and 6 bases stayed unmatched. The CDR3 here is CASSQGGGQNSGNTIYF. CDR3 DNA: TGTGCCAGCAGCCAAGGGGGGGGACAGAACTCTGGAAACACCATATATTTT.

V usage is TRBV7-2 and J usage is TRBJ1-6, with TRBD1 identical over 8 bases. The CDR3 sequence is 15 residues long. With V trimmed by 5 bases and J by 6 bases, 6 bases remained unmatched. Germline CDR1 and CDR2: SGHTA and FQGNSA. CDR3 sequence: CASSRGQGGNSPLHF. The CDR3 DNA reads TGTGCCAGCAGCCGTGGACAGGGAGGTAATTCACCCCTCCACTTT.

The V and J genes are TRBV25-1 and TRBJ1-1; a weak D match, TRBD1 (5 bases). The CDR3 sequence is 14 residues long. Deletions cut 8 bases from V and 4 bases from J, with 17 bases between. Germline V gives CDR1 MGHDK, CDR2 SYGVNS. CDR3 in DNA: TGTGCCAGCCGTGGAGCACCTGGGGGCACTGAAGCTTTCTTT. Its translation is CASRGAPGGTEAFF. Using reference TRBV25-1 and TRBJ1-1 for the parts outside the CDR3, the full variable domain is EADIYQTPRYLVIGTGKKITLECSQTMGHDKMYWYQQDPGMELHLIHYSYGVNSTEKGDLSSESTVSRIRTEHFPLTLESARPSHTSQYLCASRGAPGGTEAFFGQGTRLTVV.

The chain is built from TRBV5-1 and TRBJ2-3, with D tentatively TRBD2 (6 bases). Germline-derived CDR1 and CDR2 are SGHRS and YFSETQ. The germline V and J ends were trimmed by 2 bases and 0 bases, with 7 bases remaining between them. The CDR3 is 14 residues long. The CDR3 region has the DNA TGCGCCAGCAGCTTTGGGGGGAGCACAGATACGCAGTATTTT. It codes for CASSFGGSTDTQYF.

V is TRBV19 and J is TRBJ1-6; 9 nucleotides line up with TRBD1. The junction had 6 bases not matched to a gene; V was cut back by 11 bases and J by 7 bases. The CDR3 contains 13 residues. In germline, CDR1 is LNHDA, CDR2 SQIVND (reference sequence). In DNA form, the CDR3 reads TGTGCCGGGGGGACAGGGTCGAATTCACCCCTCCACTTT. Protein product: CAGGTGSNSPLHF.

This clone has more than one count but fewer than ten. V and J are TRBV7-8 and TRBJ1-1; no clear D. The CDR3 is 11 amino acids. Germline V gene data show CDR1 as SGHVS and CDR2 as FQNEAQ. Trimming removed 1 base from V and 9 bases from J, with 6 bases in between. CDR3 nucleotide sequence: TGTGCCAGCAGCTTAGGTCAGAAAGCTTTCTTT. It codes for CASSLGQKAFF.

This chain joins TRBV7-2 and TRBJ2-5, with 13 bases identical to TRBD2. This CDR3 spans 17 amino acids. Trimming at V came to 5 bases and at J to 4 bases, leaving 10 bases not matched to a gene. The germline gives CDR1 SGHTA, CDR2 FQGNSA. The CDR3 here is CASSLLFTSGGGETQYF. The CDR3 DNA follows: TGTGCCAGCAGCCTACTATTTACTAGCGGGGGGGGAGAGACCCAGTACTTC.

The chain carries TRBV12-3 or TRBV12-4 and TRBJ1-5, with D hard to call. V lost 3 bases to trimming and J lost 7 bases, with 10 bases between them. The CDR3 runs to 13 residues. This CDR3 reads CASSLETAQPQHF. The CDR3 nucleotides read TGTGCCAGCAGTTTGGAAACTGCCCAGCCCCAGCATTTT.

This clone was found once. An end of the junction differs from the germline gene, which may be a read error. The chain carries TRBV2 and TRBJ1-4; 7 bases match TRBD1. Germline CDR1 reads SNHLY; CDR2 reads FYNNEI. The CDR3 runs 12 residues. CDR3 DNA: TGTGCCAGCAGGCGTCCGGGACAGCCGGTTGGTTTT. As protein: CASRRPGQPVGF.

This chain joins TRBV7-2 and TRBJ2-7; 9 nucleotides match TRBD2. The CDR3 spans 16 residues. CDR1 SGHTA and CDR2 FQGNSA come from the germline V gene. V trimming: 5 bases; J trimming: 2 bases; junction bases outside the gene matches: 10. CDR3 loop: CASSPYGASGTYEQYF. CDR3 nucleotides: TGTGCCAGCAGCCCCTACGGGGCTAGCGGGACCTACGAGCAGTACTTC.

The chain recombines TRBV10-3 with TRBJ2-1, with TRBD2 matching 12 bases. CDR3 length equals 16 residues. From germline, CDR1 is ENHRY and CDR2 SYGVKD. V lost 4 bases, J lost 5 bases, and 6 bases stayed unmatched. CDR3 region: CAISGILAGGDNEQFF. The CDR3 nucleotides are TGTGCCATCAGTGGGATACTAGCGGGGGGAGACAATGAGCAGTTCTTC.

This clone has only one observation. This chain uses TRBV9 with TRBJ2-3; the match to TRBD1 covers 7 bases. Germline V gives CDR1 SGDLS, CDR2 YYNGEE. V shed 2 bases, J shed 8 bases, and the junction held 11 bases outside the gene matches. CDR3 length: 15 amino acids. The CDR3, as DNA: TGTGCCAGCAGCGTTGAGGGGGCCCAGAGAGTTACGCAGTATTTT. It specifies CASSVEGAQRVTQYF.

The chain has TRBV19 and TRBJ1-1; D remains unclear. V was pared by 7 bases and J by 0 bases, with 9 bases between. The CDR3 consists of 13 residues. Germline V gene lookup returns CDR1 LNHDA and CDR2 SQIVND (reference sequence). The CDR3: CASNENLNTEAFF. In DNA form, the CDR3 reads TGTGCCAGTAATGAGAATTTGAACACTGAAGCTTTCTTT.

The genes are TRBV29-1 and TRBJ1-1; D is possibly TRBD1 (5 bases). This CDR3 spans 13 amino acids. CDR1 and CDR2 (germline): SQVTM, ANQGSEA. V was cut by 6 bases and J by 1 base, with 12 bases left in between. CDR3 nucleotides: TGCAGCGTGCAGGGCCAATGGAACACTGAAGCTTTCTTT. It specifies CSVQGQWNTEAFF.

The chain is built from TRBV3-1 (or the pseudogene TRBV3-2) and TRBJ2-5, with 9 bases fitting TRBD2. CDR3 length: 16 residues. Germline V gene lookup returns CDR1 LGHDT and CDR2 YNNKEL (reference sequence). The V and J ends lost 1 base and 2 bases, in that order; junction bases with no gene match: 5. The CDR3 DNA is TGTGCCAGCAGCCAAGCGAGCGGGGGGCGACAAGAGACCCAGTACTTC. Its protein is CASSQASGGRQETQYF.

V gene TRBV18 combines with J gene TRBJ1-1; 11 nucleotides line up with TRBD1. This CDR3 is 15 amino acids long. From germline, CDR1 is KGHSH and CDR2 LQKENI. J lost 6 bases, V lost 3 bases, and 6 bases had no gene match. The CDR3 is CASSPSGQGAAEAFF. CDR3 nucleotides: TGTGCCAGCTCACCCTCCGGACAGGGGGCGGCTGAAGCTTTCTTT. Full variable domain (rest looked up from reference TRBV18 and TRBJ1-1): NAGVMQNPRHLVRRRGQEARLRCSPMKGHSHVYWYRQLPEEGLKFMVYLQKENIIDESGMPKERFSAEFPKEGPSILRIQQVVRGDSAAYFCASSPSGQGAAEAFFGQGTRLTVV.

The gene calls are TRBV27 and TRBJ2-1; 8 bases line up with TRBD2. CDR3 size: 16 residues. V trimming: 6 bases; J trimming: 4 bases; junction bases outside the gene matches: 11. Germline V gives CDR1 MNHEY, CDR2 SMNVEV (reference sequence). The CDR3 sequence: CASRRAGGGRYNEQFF. The CDR3 coding sequence is TGTGCCAGCAGACGTGCGGGCGGGGGGCGATACAATGAGCAGTTCTTC.

V and J are TRBV28 and TRBJ1-5, with D possibly TRBD1 on 6 matching bases. The CDR3 loop spans 16 amino acids. The germline V gene has CDR1 MDHEN and CDR2 SYDVKM. Trimming removed 2 bases at V and 6 bases at J, with 17 bases between. CDR3 protein: CASSLRGGPKGQPQHF. CDR3 sequence (DNA): TGTGCCAGCAGTTTACGTGGGGGGCCCAAGGGTCAGCCCCAGCATTTT.

The chain links TRBV5-4 to TRBJ1-1; tentative D call: TRBD1 (5 bases). V lost 1 base and J lost 6, with 10 bases in between. The CDR3 loop spans 13 amino acids. CDR1 and CDR2 (germline): SGHNT, YYREEE (reference sequence). In nucleotides, the CDR3 is TGTGCCAGCAGCTTGATTTTGGGGGCTGAAGCTTTCTTT. Protein sequence: CASSLILGAEAFF.

Here the CDR3 DNA reads TGTGCCAGCAGTCTGGTGGGCCAAAGGAACACTGAAGCTTTCTTT. This translates into CASSLVGQRNTEAFF. The V call is TRBV27, the J call TRBJ1-1; no clear D gene. The germline CDR1 and CDR2 sequences are MNHEY and SMNVEV (reference sequence). The CDR3 spans 15 residues. With 5 bases removed from V and 1 base from J, the gap between germline ends came to 14 bases.

The J gene is TRBJ1-4, the V gene TRBV23-1; no clear D. TRBV23-1 is an ORF; its function is uncertain. The CDR3 has 12 amino acids. Deletions cut 2 bases from V and 5 bases from J, with 3 bases between. The CDR3: CASSQQNEKLFF. The CDR3 coding sequence is TGCGCCAGCAGTCAACAGAATGAAAAACTGTTTTTT.

This chain uses TRBV12-3 or TRBV12-4 with TRBJ2-1, with TRBD2 as a possible D gene (5 bases). V gave up 10 bases and J gave up 8 bases, with 12 bases separating them. The CDR3 runs 11 residues. Written as DNA, the CDR3 is TGTGCCACCGCGGGCACCGATGAGCAGTTCTTC. Protein product: CATAGTDEQFF.

The chain couples TRBV5-1 to TRBJ2-3; no definite D call. The germline V gene has CDR1 SGHRS and CDR2 YFSETQ. CDR3 length: 13 amino acids. Deletions cut 3 bases from V and 4 bases from J, with 9 bases between. The DNA of the CDR3 is TGCGCCAGCAGCTCCAGTCTAGCAGATACGCAGTATTTT. Translating gives CASSSSLADTQYF.

This chain joins TRBV7-2 and TRBJ2-3; 10 nucleotides align to TRBD2. CDR3 length equals 15 residues. V trimming: 4 bases; J trimming: 3 bases; junction bases outside the gene matches: 4. In germline, CDR1 is SGHTA, CDR2 FQGNSA. The DNA of the CDR3 is TGTGCCAGCAGCTCCACTAGCGGGGTAACAGATACGCAGTATTTT. Protein: CASSSTSGVTDTQYF.

The rearrangement links TRBV14 to TRBJ1-2; the match to TRBD1 covers 8 bases. The CDR3 has 15 amino acids. The V gene's germline CDR1 is SGHDN and CDR2 FVKESK. J was trimmed by 4 bases and V by 1 base; bases with no gene match: 5. CDR3 protein: CASSQAGGEGYGYTF. In DNA, the CDR3 is TGTGCCAGCAGCCAAGCAGGGGGCGAAGGCTATGGCTACACCTTC. The full variable domain, with the rest looked up from reference TRBV14 and TRBJ1-2, is EAGVTQFPSHSVIEKGQTVTLRCDPISGHDNLYWYRRVMGKEIKFLLHFVKESKQDESGMPNNRFLAERTGGTYSTLKVQPAELEDSGVYFCASSQAGGEGYGYTFGSGTRLTVV.

DNA for the CDR3: TGTGCCAGCAGCTTCCCCAGGAGGGGAGAGACCCAGTACTTC. As protein: CASSFPRRGETQYF. The V call is TRBV11-2, the J call TRBJ2-5; tentatively, D is TRBD2 (6 bases). Germline V gene lookup returns CDR1 SGHAT and CDR2 FQNNGV. V lost 3 bases, J lost 4 bases, and 12 bases lay in between. This CDR3 comprises 14 residues.

The CDR3 sequence: CASSLGGFHYEQYF. CDR3 coding DNA: TGCGCCAGCAGCTTAGGGGGGTTCCACTACGAGCAGTACTTC. The J gene is TRBJ2-7, the V gene TRBV5-1, with D perhaps assigned TRBD1 or TRBD2 (6 bases each). CDR3 length: 14 residues. Trimming cost V 2 bases and J 3 bases, with 12 bases left between them. Looked up from germline, CDR1 is SGHRS and CDR2 is YFSETQ.

The J gene is TRBJ1-1, the V gene TRBV6-6, with a tentative D call TRBD1 (5 bases). This CDR3 has 14 amino acids. Trimming pared 6 bases from V and 7 bases from J, leaving 18 bases between. Germline CDR1 reads MNHNY; CDR2 reads SVGAGI (reference sequence). The DNA for the CDR3 is TGTGCCAGCAGGACAGAGGGGACCTTCCTTGAAGCTTTCTTT. Translating gives CASRTEGTFLEAFF.

This clone was recorded once. The V gene is TRBV5-4, the J gene TRBJ2-5; 8 bases match TRBD2. Germline trimming cut 1 base from V and 4 bases from J; bases unmatched to any gene: 6. The CDR3 loop spans 15 amino acids. Germline V gene sequence: CDR1 SGHNT, CDR2 YYREEE (reference sequence). Here the CDR3 reads CASSLNGRGGETQYF. The DNA of the CDR3 is TGTGCCAGCAGCTTGAACGGGAGGGGGGGAGAGACCCAGTACTTC.